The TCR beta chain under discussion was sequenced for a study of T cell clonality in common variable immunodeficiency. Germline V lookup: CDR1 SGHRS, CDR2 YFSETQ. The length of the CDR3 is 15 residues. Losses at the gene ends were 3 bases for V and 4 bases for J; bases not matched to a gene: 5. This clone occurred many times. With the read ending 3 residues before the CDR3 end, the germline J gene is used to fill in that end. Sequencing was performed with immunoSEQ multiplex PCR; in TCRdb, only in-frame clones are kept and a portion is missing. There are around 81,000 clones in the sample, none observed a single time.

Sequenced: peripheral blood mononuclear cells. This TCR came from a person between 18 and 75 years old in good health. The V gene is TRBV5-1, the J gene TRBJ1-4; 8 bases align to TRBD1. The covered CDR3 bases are TGCGCCAGCAGCTGGGGGACAGGCCGTAATGAAAAA. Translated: CASSWGTGRNEK. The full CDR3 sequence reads CASSWGTGRNEKLFF.